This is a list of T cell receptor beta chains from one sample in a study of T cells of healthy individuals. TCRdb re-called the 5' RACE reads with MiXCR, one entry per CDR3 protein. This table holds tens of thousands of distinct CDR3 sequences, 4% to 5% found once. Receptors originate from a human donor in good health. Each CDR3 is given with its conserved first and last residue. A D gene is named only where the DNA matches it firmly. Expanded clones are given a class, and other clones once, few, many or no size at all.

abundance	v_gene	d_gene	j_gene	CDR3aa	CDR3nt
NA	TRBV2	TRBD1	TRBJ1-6	CASSPRQGDLSPLHF	TGTGCCAGCAGTCCCAGACAGGGAGATTTATCACCCCTCCACTTT
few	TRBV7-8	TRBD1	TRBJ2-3	CASSLHRDRGTDTQYF	TGTGCCAGCAGCTTACACAGGGACAGGGGAACAGATACGCAGTATTTT
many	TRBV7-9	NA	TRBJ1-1	CASSLANQGRVEAFF	TGTGCCAGCAGCTTAGCGAATCAGGGGCGGGTTGAAGCTTTCTTT
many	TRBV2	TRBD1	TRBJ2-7	CASSRDSAYEQYF	TGTGCCAGCAGTAGGGACAGTGCCTACGAGCAGTACTTC
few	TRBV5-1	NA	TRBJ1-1	CASSLDLTEAFF	TGCGCCAGCAGCTTGGACCTTACTGAAGCTTTCTTT
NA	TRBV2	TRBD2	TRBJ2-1	CASSWTSEYNEQFF	TGTGCCAGCAGTTGGACTAGCGAGTACAATGAGCAGTTCTTC
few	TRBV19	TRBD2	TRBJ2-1	CASSMLRRLAGPYNEQFF	TGTGCCAGTAGTATGCTTCGTCGGCTAGCGGGGCCCTACAATGAGCAGTTCTTC
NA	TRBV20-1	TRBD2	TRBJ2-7	CSARDNLAGTYEQYF	TGCAGTGCTAGAGATAACCTAGCGGGAACCTACGAGCAGTACTTC
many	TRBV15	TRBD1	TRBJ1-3	CATSRDRSSGNTIYF	TGTGCCACCAGCAGGGACAGGTCATCGGGAAACACCATATATTTT
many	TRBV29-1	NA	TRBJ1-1	CSAGHMNTEAFF	TGCAGCGCGGGACACATGAACACTGAAGCTTTCTTT
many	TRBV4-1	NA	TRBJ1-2	CASSQAGPGYTF	TGCGCCAGCAGCCAAGCCGGACCGGGCTACACCTTC
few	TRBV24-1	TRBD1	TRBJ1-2	CATSDVKPRTGGLYGYTF	TGTGCCACCAGTGACGTAAAACCTCGGACAGGGGGGTTATATGGCTACACCTTC
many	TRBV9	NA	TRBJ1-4	CASSVGVQSYEKLFF	TGTGCCAGCAGCGTAGGAGTACAGAGCTATGAAAAACTGTTTTTT
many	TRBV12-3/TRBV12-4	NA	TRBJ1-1	CASRVSAGPYTEAFF	TGTGCCAGCCGAGTTTCGGCAGGGCCCTACACTGAAGCTTTCTTT
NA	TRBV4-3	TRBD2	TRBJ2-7	CASSQDFRTSDYEQYF	TGCGCCAGCAGCCAAGATTTCAGGACTAGCGACTACGAGCAGTACTTC
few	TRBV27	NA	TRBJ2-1	CASGSSHNEQFF	TGTGCCAGCGGGAGCTCCCACAATGAGCAGTTCTTC
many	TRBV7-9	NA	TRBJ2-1	CASSLLTHNEQFF	TGTGCCAGCAGCTTATTGACTCACAATGAGCAGTTCTTC
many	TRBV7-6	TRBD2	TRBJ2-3	CASSLVPAGGADTQYF	TGTGCCAGCAGCTTAGTGCCAGCGGGGGGGGCAGATACGCAGTATTTT
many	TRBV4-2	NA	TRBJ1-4	CASSQARDNEKLFF	TGTGCCAGCAGCCAAGCCAGGGATAATGAAAAACTGTTTTTT
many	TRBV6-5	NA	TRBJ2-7	CASGPSDEQYF	TGTGCCAGCGGCCCCTCCGACGAGCAGTACTTC
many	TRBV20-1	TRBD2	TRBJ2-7	CSARYVRLAGSYEQYF	TGCAGTGCTAGATACGTTCGACTAGCGGGATCCTACGAGCAGTACTTC
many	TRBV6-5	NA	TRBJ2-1	CASSYYRTPRVYNEQFF	TGTGCCAGCAGTTATTATCGGACCCCTCGGGTCTACAATGAGCAGTTCTTC
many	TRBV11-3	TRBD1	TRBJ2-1	CASSPTGVEQFF	TGTGCCAGCAGCCCCACAGGGGTTGAGCAGTTCTTC
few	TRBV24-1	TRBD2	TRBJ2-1	CATSGGLAAANEQFF	TGTGCCACCAGTGGGGGACTAGCGGCGGCAAATGAGCAGTTCTTC
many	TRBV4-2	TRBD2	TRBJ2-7	CASSQVPTGGQEIF	TGTGCCAGCAGCCAAGTTCCGACGGGGGGGCAGGAAATTTTC
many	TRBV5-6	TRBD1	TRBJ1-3	CASSLFSIWTGDGNTIYF	TGTGCCAGCAGCTTGTTTTCGATATGGACAGGGGATGGAAACACCATATATTTT
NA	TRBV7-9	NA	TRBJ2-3	CASSLAGASTDTQYF	TGTGCCAGCAGCTTAGCAGGGGCCAGCACAGATACGCAGTATTTT
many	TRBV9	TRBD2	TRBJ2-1	CASSVDLAGGLYNEQFF	TGTGCCAGCAGCGTAGATCTAGCGGGGGGCTTGTACAATGAGCAGTTCTTC
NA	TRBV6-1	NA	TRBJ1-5	CASSKYRADQPQHF	TGTGCCAGCAGTAAATACAGGGCCGATCAGCCCCAGCATTTT
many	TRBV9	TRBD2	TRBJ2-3	CASSPLAYSTDTQYF	TGTGCCAGCAGTCCACTAGCGTATAGCACAGATACGCAGTATTTT
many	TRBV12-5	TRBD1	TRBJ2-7	CASGRDRSSYEQYF	TGTGCTAGTGGCCGGGACAGGAGCTCCTACGAGCAGTACTTC
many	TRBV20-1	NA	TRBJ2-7	CSAYYTGISYEQYF	TGCAGTGCTTATTACACAGGGATCTCCTACGAGCAGTACTTC
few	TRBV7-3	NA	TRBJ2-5	CASSLVPQETQYF	TGTGCCAGCAGCTTAGTTCCCCAAGAGACCCAGTACTTC
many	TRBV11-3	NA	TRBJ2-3	CASSLGGPTDTQYF	TGTGCCAGCAGTCTAGGGGGGCCCACAGATACGCAGTATTTT
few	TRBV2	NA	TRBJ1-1	CASKFRVDTEAFF	TGTGCCAGCAAATTTAGGGTGGACACTGAAGCTTTCTTT
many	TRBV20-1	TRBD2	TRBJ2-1	CSAREAPSWGGGAQEQFF	TGCAGTGCTAGAGAGGCCCCCTCCTGGGGCGGGGGGGCTCAAGAGCAGTTCTTC
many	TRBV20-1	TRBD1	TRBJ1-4	CSAHRGGGNEKLFF	TGCAGTGCGCACAGGGGGGGGGGGAATGAAAAACTGTTTTTT
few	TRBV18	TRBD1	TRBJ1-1	CASSPRDSEAFF	TGTGCCAGCTCACCCCGGGACAGTGAAGCTTTCTTT
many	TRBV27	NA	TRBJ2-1	CASSLPGRERSYNEQFF	TGTGCCAGCAGTTTACCTGGCAGGGAGAGGTCCTACAATGAGCAGTTCTTC
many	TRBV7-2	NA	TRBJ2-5	CASSSRTSPLRETQYF	TGTGCCAGCAGCTCCCGTACAAGTCCTTTACGGGAGACCCAGTACTTC
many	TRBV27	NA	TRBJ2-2	CASSRPGVSNTGELFF	TGTGCCAGCAGCAGACCGGGTGTCTCGAACACCGGGGAGCTGTTTTTT
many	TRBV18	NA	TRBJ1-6	CASSEQVSSPLHF	TGTGCCAGCTCAGAACAGGTTTCCTCACCCCTCCACTTT
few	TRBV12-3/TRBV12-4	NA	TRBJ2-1	CASSLGGYPSYNEQFF	TGTGCCAGCAGTTTAGGAGGGTATCCGTCCTACAATGAGCAGTTCTTC
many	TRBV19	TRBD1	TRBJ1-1	CASSPGTGGSGTEAFF	TGTGCCAGTAGTCCTGGGACAGGGGGCTCGGGGACTGAAGCTTTCTTT
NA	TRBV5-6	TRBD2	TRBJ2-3	CASSLGGRAATDTQYF	TGTGCCAGCAGCTTGGGCGGGAGGGCCGCCACAGATACGCAGTATTTT